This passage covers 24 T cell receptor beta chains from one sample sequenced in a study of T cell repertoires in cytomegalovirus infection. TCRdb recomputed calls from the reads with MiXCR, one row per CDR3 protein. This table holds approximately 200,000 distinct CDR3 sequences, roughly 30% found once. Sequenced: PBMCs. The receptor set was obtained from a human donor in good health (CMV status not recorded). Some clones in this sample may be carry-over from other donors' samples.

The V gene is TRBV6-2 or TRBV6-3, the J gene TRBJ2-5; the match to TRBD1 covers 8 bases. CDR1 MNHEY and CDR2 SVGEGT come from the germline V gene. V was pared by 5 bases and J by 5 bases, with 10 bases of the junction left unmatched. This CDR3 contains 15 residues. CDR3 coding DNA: TGTGCCAGCAGTCGGACAGGGTTCGAGGGGGAGACCCAGTACTTC. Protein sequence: CASSRTGFEGETQYF.

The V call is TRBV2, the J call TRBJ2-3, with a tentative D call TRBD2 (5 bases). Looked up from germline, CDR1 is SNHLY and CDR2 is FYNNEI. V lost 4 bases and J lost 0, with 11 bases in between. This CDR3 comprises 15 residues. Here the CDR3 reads CASSVGRRSTDTQYF. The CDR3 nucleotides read TGTGCCAGCAGTGTCGGACGGAGGAGCACAGATACGCAGTATTTT.

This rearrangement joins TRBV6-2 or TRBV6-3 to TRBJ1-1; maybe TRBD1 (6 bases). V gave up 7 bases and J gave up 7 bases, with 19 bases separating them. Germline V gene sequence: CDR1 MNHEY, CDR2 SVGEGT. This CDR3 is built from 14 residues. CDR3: CASNSQGTKGEAFF. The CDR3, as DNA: TGTGCCAGCAATTCACAAGGGACAAAAGGTGAAGCTTTCTTT.

The CDR3 is CSVNTGAGELFF. In DNA, the CDR3 is TGCAGCGTTAACACAGGGGCCGGGGAGCTGTTTTTT. V usage is TRBV29-1 and J usage is TRBJ2-2, with TRBD1 identical over 7 bases. Trimming at V came to 5 bases and at J to 6 bases, leaving 3 bases not matched to a gene. Germline V gene lookup returns CDR1 SQVTM and CDR2 ANQGSEA. The CDR3 spans 12 residues.

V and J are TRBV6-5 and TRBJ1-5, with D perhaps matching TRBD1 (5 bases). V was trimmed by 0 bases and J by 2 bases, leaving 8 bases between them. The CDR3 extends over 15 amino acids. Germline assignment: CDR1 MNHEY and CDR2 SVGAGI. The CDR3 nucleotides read TGTGCCAGCAGTTACTCGGGACTTCGCAATCAGCCCCAGCATTTT. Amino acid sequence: CASSYSGLRNQPQHF.

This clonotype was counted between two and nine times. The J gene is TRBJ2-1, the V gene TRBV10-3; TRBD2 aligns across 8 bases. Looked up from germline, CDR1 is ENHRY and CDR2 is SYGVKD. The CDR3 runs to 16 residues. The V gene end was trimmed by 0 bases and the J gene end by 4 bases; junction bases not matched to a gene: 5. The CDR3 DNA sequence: TGTGCCATCAGTGAGTCGAATAGCGGGGCTTACAATGAGCAGTTCTTC. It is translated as CAISESNSGAYNEQFF.

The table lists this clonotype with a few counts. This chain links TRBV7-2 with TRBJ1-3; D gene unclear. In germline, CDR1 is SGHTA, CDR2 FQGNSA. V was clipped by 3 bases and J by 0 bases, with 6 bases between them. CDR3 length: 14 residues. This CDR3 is CASSFSNSGNTIYF. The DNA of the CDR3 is TGTGCCAGCAGCTTTTCTAACTCTGGAAACACCATATATTTT.

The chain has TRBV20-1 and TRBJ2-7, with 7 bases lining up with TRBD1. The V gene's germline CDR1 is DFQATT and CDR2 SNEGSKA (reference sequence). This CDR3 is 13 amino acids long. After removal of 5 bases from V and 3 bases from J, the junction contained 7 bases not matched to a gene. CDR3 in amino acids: CSARRQGVYEQYF. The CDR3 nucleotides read TGCAGTGCTCGACGACAGGGAGTCTACGAGCAGTACTTC.

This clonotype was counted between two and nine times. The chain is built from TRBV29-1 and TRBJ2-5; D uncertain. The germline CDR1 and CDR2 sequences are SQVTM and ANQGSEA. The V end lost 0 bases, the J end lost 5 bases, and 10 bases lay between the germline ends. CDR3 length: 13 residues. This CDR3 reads CSVEERFSETQYF. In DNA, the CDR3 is TGCAGCGTTGAAGAAAGGTTTTCGGAGACCCAGTACTTC.

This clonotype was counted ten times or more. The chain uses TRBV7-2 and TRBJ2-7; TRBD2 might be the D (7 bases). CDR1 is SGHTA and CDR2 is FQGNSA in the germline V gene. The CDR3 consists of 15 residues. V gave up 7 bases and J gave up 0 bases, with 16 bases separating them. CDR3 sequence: CASTPPGGSSYEQYF. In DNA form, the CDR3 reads TGTGCCAGCACCCCCCCGGGGGGCAGCTCCTACGAGCAGTACTTC. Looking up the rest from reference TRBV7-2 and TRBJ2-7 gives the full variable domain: GAGVSQSPSNKVTEKGKDVELRCDPISGHTALYWYRQSLGQGLEFLIYFQGNSAPDKSGLPSDRFSAERTGGSVSTLTIQRTQQEDSAVYLCASTPPGGSSYEQYFGPGTRLTVT.

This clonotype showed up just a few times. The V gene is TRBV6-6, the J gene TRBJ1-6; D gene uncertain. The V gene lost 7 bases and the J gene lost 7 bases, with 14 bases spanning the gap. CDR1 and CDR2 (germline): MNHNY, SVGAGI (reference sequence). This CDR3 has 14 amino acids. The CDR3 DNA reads TGTGCCAGCACCCTGGACGGCCGGAATTCACCCCTCCACTTT. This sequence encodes CASTLDGRNSPLHF.

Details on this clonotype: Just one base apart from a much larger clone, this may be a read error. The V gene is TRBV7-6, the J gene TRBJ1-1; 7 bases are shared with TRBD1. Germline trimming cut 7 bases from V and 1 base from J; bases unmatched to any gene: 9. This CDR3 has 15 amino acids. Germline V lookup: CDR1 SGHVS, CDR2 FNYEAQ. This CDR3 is CASIPLGTANTEAFF. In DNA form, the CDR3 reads TGTGCCAGCATCCCTCTGGGGACAGCGAACACTGAAGCTTTCTTT.

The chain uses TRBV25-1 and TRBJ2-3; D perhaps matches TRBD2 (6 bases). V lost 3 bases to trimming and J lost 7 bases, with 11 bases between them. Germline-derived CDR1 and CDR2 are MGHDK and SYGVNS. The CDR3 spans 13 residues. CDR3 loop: CASSDAGTNTQYF. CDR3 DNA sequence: TGTGCCAGCAGTGATGCGGGAACTAATACGCAGTATTTT.

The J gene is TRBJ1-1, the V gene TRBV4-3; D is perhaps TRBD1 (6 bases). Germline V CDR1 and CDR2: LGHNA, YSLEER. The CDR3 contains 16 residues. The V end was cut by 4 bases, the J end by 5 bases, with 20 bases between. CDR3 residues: CASSLTIVGGRTEAFF. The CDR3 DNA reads TGCGCCAGCAGCCTAACAATAGTAGGGGGAAGGACTGAAGCTTTCTTT.

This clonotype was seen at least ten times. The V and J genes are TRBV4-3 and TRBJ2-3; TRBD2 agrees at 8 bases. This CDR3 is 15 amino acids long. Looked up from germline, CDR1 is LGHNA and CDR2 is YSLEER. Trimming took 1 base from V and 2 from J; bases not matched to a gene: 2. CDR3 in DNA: TGCGCCAGCAGCCAAGGAGCGGGGGTCACAGATACGCAGTATTTT. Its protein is CASSQGAGVTDTQYF.

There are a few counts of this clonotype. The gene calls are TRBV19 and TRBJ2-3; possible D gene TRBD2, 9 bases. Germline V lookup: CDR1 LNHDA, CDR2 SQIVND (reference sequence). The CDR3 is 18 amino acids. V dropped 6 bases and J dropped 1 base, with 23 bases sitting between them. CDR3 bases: TGTGCCAGTAGCCACAGGGGGACTAGCCTCCTACGCACAGATACGCAGTATTTT. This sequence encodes CASSHRGTSLLRTDTQYF.

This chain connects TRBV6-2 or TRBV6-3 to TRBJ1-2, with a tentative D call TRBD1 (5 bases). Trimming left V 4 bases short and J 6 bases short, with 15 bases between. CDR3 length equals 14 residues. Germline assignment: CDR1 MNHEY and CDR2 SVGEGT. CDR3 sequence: CASSSTPGTDGYTF. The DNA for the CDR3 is TGTGCCAGCAGTTCGACTCCCGGGACTGATGGCTACACCTTC.

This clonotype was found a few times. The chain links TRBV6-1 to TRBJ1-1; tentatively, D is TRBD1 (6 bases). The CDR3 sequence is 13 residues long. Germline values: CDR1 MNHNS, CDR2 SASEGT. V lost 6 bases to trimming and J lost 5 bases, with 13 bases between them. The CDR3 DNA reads TGTGCCAGCAGCATACCAGGGGCTACTGAAGCTTTCTTT. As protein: CASSIPGATEAFF.

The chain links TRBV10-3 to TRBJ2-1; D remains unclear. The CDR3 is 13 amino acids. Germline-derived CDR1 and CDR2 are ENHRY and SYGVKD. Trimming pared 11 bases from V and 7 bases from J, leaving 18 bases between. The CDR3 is CAATRDKTNEQFF. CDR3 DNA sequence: TGTGCCGCAACTCGCGATAAAACGAATGAGCAGTTCTTC.

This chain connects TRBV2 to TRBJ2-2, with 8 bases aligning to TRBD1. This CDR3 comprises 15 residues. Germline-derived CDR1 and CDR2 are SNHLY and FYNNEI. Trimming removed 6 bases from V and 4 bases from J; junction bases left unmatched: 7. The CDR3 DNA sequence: TGTGCCAGCAGGTTGGACAGGGCAGGCACCGGGGAGCTGTTTTTT. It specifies CASRLDRAGTGELFF.

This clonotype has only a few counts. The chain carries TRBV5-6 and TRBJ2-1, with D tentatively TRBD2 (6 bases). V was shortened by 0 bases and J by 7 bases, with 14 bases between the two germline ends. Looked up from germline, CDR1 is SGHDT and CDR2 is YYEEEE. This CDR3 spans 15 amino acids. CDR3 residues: CASSLAPGVGNEQFF. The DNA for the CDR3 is TGTGCCAGCAGCTTGGCTCCGGGGGTCGGTAATGAGCAGTTCTTC.

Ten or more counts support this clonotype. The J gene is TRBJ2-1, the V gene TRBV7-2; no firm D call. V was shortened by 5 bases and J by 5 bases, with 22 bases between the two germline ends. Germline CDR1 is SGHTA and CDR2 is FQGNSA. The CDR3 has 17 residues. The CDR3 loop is CASSPQTGRQTHNEQFF. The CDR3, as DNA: TGTGCCAGCAGCCCACAGACCGGGCGTCAAACCCACAATGAGCAGTTCTTC.

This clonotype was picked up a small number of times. The chain's CDR3 is CASSIGNQETDTQYF. CDR3 nucleotide sequence: TGTGCCAGTAGTATAGGGAACCAGGAGACAGATACGCAGTATTTT. This chain links TRBV19 with TRBJ2-3; no clear D. The CDR3 runs 15 residues. The germline V gene encodes CDR1 LNHDA and CDR2 SQIVND (reference sequence). V was shortened by 1 base and J by 3 bases, with 11 bases between the two germline ends.

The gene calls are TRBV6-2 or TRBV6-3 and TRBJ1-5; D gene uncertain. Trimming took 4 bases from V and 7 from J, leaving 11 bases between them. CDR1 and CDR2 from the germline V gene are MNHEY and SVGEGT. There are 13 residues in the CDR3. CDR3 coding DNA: TGTGCCAGCAGTTGGGCTATCCGGCAGCCCCAGCATTTT. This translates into CASSWAIRQPQHF.